The subject of this entry is one T cell receptor (beta chain). This record comes from a study of blood T cell repertoires in COVID-19. Whole-study context: Acute and convalescent COVID-19 samples came from the United States, Italy and Spain. PBMCs, B-cell-depleted T cells, or T cells were the source of the cDNA or gDNA that made up the material.

In the source study's methods: Estimates of nucleated cell counts were drawn from the amplification of reference gene primers. The method was immunoSEQ multiplex PCR; TCRdb's version includes in-frame clones alone and lacks a portion of them. For V, J and clone size, that table is used; D and trimming come from the DNA. This sample has some 150,000 clones, with over 80% found just once. The sequence was collected from a man aged 45-65 years with active COVID-19. Sequenced material: peripheral blood.

The DNA for the CDR3 is TGTGCCAGCTCTCCGGGACAGGGAAAGGCCTACGAGCAGTACTTC. Residues: CASSPGQGKAYEQYF. The chain has TRBV18 and TRBJ2-7, with 9 bases matching TRBD1. This CDR3 contains 15 residues. The ends lost 6 bases at V and 2 bases at J; junction bases unmatched: 8. CDR1 and CDR2 from the germline V gene are KGHSH and LQKENI. The full variable domain, its missing parts supplied by reference TRBV18 and TRBJ2-7, is NAGVMQNPRHLVRRRGQEARLRCSPMKGHSHVYWYRQLPEEGLKFMVYLQKENIIDESGMPKERFSAEFPKEGPSILRIQQVVRGDSAAYFCASSPGQGKAYEQYFGPGTRLTVT.